A single T cell receptor (beta chain) is shown here with its context. TCRdb analysed the 5' RACE reads with MiXCR anew, one entry per CDR3 protein. The data show roughly 9,400 distinct CDR3 sequences, with more than 15% seen just once and about 4% held by the top ten. V shed 2 bases and J shed 1 base, with 12 bases lying between them. The CDR3 spans 16 residues. Germline V gives CDR1 MDHEN, CDR2 SYDVKM. Sequencing used memory CD4+ T cells sorted from blood. Subset noted: memory CD4+ T cells, CD4+CD45RO+CD25-. The J gene is TRBJ1-3, the V gene TRBV28; D perhaps matches TRBD1 (5 bases). The source of this sequence is a female donor with breast cancer. The CDR3 spells CASSLQGRISGNTIYF. For the CDR3, the DNA is TGTGCCAGCAGTTTACAGGGACGGATTTCTGGAAACACCATATATTTT.